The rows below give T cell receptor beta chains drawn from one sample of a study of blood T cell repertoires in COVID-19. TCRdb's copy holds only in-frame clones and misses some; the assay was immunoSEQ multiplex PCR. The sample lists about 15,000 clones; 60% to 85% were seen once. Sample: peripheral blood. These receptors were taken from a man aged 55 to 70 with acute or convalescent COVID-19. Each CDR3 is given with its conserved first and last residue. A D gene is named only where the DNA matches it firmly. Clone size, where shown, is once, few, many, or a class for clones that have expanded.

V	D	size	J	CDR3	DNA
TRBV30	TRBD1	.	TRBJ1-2	CAWSFTRTGAYGYTF	TGTGCCTGGAGTTTTACCAGGACAGGGGCCTATGGCTACACCTTC
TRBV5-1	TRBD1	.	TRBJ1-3	CASSFAQGDTIYF	TGCGCCAGCAGCTTTGCACAGGGGGACACCATATATTTT
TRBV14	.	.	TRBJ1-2	CASSQDWWGGYTF	TGTGCCAGCAGCCAAGATTGGTGGGGCGGCTACACCTTC
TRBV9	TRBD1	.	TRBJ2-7	CASSLGQGASYEQYF	TGTGCCAGCAGCCTGGGACAGGGGGCTTCCTACGAGCAGTACTTC
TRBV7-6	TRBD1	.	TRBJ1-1	CASSLQTGGNTEAFF	TGTGCCAGCAGCCTCCAGACAGGGGGGAACACTGAAGCTTTCTTT
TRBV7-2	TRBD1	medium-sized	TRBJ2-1	CASSLLGTGNNEQFF	TGTGCCAGCAGCTTATTAGGGACAGGGAACAATGAGCAGTTCTTC
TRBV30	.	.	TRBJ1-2	CAWSGTDYGYTF	TGTGCCTGGAGTGGGACAGACTATGGCTACACCTTC
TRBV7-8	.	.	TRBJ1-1	CASRQGPEAFF	TGTGCCAGCAGACAGGGTCCTGAAGCTTTCTTT
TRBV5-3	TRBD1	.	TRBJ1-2	CARSSGERTGGYTF	TGTGCCAGAAGCTCGGGGGAAAGGACAGGAGGCTACACCTTC
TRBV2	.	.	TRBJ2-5	CASSVEETQYF	TGTGCCAGCAGTGTCGAAGAGACCCAGTACTTC
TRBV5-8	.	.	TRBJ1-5	CASSLAVGADYSNQPQHF	TGTGCCAGCAGCTTGGCCGTGGGGGCAGACTATAGCAATCAGCCCCAGCATTTT
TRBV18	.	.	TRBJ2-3	CASSPQRGLGTDTQYF	TGTGCCAGCTCACCGCAACGGGGACTCGGCACAGATACGCAGTATTTT
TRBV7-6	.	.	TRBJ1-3	CASSPSGNTIYF	TGTGCCAGCAGCCCTTCTGGAAACACCATATATTTT
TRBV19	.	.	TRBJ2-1	CASSVARYYNEQFF	TGTGCCAGTAGTGTGGCCAGATACTACAATGAGCAGTTCTTC
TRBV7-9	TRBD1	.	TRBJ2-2	CASSARTGGGTGELFF	TGTGCCAGCAGCGCGCGGACAGGGGGCGGGACCGGGGAGCTGTTTTTT
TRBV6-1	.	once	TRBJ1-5	CASSEHASQPQHF	TGTGCCAGCAGTGAACATGCTAGTCAGCCCCAGCATTTT
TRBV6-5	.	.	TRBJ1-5	CASRRQFQQPQHF	TGTGCCAGCAGAAGACAGTTTCAACAGCCCCAGCATTTT
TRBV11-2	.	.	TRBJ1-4	CASSPARGANEKLFF	TGTGCCAGCAGCCCAGCCCGGGGGGCTAATGAAAAACTGTTTTTT
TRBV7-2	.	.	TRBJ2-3	CASSTPGLNTDTQYF	TGTGCCAGCAGCACACCGGGACTTAACACAGATACGCAGTATTTT
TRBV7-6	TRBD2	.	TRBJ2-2	CAIKRGGANTGELFF	TGTGCCATCAAGCGGGGGGGCGCGAACACCGGGGAGCTGTTTTTT
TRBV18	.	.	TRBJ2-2	CASSLLPGNTGELFF	TGTGCCAGCTCACTACTGCCGGGGAACACCGGGGAGCTGTTTTTT
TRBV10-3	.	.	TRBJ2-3	CAISGETFSTDTQYF	TGTGCCATCAGTGGGGAGACTTTTAGCACAGATACGCAGTATTTT
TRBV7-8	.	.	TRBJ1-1	CASSSVGAEAFF	TGTGCCAGCAGCTCCGTCGGGGCTGAAGCTTTCTTT
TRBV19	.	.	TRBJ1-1	CASSQVLDTEAFF	TGTGCCAGTAGCCAGGTTTTGGACACTGAAGCTTTCTTT
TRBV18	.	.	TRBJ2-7	CASSPNGQGSGQYF	TGTGCCAGCTCACCAAATGGGCAGGGTTCGGGGCAGTACTTC
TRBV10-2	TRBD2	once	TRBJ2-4	CASSPGTSGRTKNIQYF	TGCGCCAGCAGTCCCGGGACTAGCGGGAGAACCAAAAACATTCAGTACTTC
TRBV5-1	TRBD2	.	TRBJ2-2	CASSLVVAGVSGELFF	TGCGCCAGCAGCTTGGTGGTAGCGGGAGTGTCGGGGGAGCTGTTTTTT
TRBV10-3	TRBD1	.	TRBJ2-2	CAIKAGTVNTGELFF	TGTGCCATCAAGGCAGGGACAGTGAACACCGGGGAGCTGTTTTTT
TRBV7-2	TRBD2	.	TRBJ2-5	CASSIYPGGRRGETQYF	TGTGCCAGCAGCATCTATCCGGGCGGGAGGCGCGGGGAGACCCAGTACTTC